This TCR beta chain was profiled in a study of T-cell memory formation after mild COVID-19. Amplification by 5'RACE using constant-segment primers produced TCR alpha and TCR beta cDNA libraries that carried sample barcodes and UMIs. One entry per CDR3 protein, called by TCRdb with MiXCR from the 5' RACE reads. The sample has about 140,000 distinct CDR3 sequences; over 15% are singletons. Of note for this clonotype: Antigen: not known.

The CDR3 is made up of 18 amino acids. V was clipped by 1 base and J by 5 bases, with 24 bases between them. Germline V gives CDR1 SGHRS, CDR2 YFSETQ. Study-wide results and caveats: Specificity for SARS-CoV-2 was not confirmed among the second-wave clones peaking on day 37.

The sequencing input was PBMCs or a T cell subset sorted from them (not recorded which). The chain uses TRBV5-1 and TRBJ2-5; TRBD2 might be the D (6 bases). The receptor comes from an adult woman who had mild COVID-19 (a few samples of this study predate the infection). Cell type and time point are not known. The CDR3 loop is CASSLTAAESLAGETQYF. CDR3 bases: TGCGCCAGCAGCTTGACCGCAGCGGAGAGTCTGGCGGGGGAGACCCAGTACTTC.